One sample yielded the 20 T cell receptor beta chains listed below, sequenced in a study of CD8+CD57+ T cells in acquired aplastic anemia. Previously, flow cytometry had revealed CD8+CD57+ cell expansion in the patients chosen for sequencing. TCR beta VDJ combinations and CDR3 sequences were profiled from genomic DNA. TCRdb re-derived calls from the reads in MiXCR, one entry per CDR3 protein. This table holds about 180,000 distinct CDR3 sequences, approximately 48% found once. The source material was sorted CD4+, CD8+, or CD8+CD57+ T cells (not recorded which) from PBMCs. The receptors were sampled from a human donor with aplastic anemia.

This clonotype was detected only a few times. V and J are TRBV24-1 and TRBJ1-6; weak D call: TRBD1 (6 bases). Looked up from germline, CDR1 is KGHDR and CDR2 is SFDVKD. V shed 4 bases and J shed 8 bases, with 8 bases lying between them. This CDR3 has 13 residues. CDR3 sequence (DNA): TGTGCCACCAGTGAGAACAGGGATTCACCCCTCCACTTT. Translation: CATSENRDSPLHF.

This chain uses TRBV7-3 with TRBJ2-1; TRBD1 matches at 8 bases. CDR1 SGHTA and CDR2 FQGTGA come from the germline V gene. The CDR3 has 13 amino acids. V was pared by 4 bases and J by 7 bases, with 3 bases of the junction left unmatched. The CDR3 sequence is CASSSRQGNEQFF. In nucleotides, the CDR3 is TGTGCCAGCAGCTCGAGACAGGGGAATGAGCAGTTCTTC. The full variable domain, with the rest looked up from reference TRBV7-3 and TRBJ2-1, is GAGVSQTPSNKVTEKGKYVELRCDPISGHTALYWYRQSLGQGPEFLIYFQGTGAADDSGLPNDRFFAVRPEGSVSTLKIQRTERGDSAVYLCASSSRQGNEQFFGPGTRLTVL.

This clonotype was detected many times. It may be a read error: a sequence one base away is much more abundant. V and J are TRBV3-1 and TRBJ2-3; D is ambiguous. Germline V gene data show CDR1 as LGHDT and CDR2 as YNNKEL (reference sequence). This CDR3 has 12 residues. V shed 4 bases and J shed 0 bases, with 2 bases lying between them. The CDR3 here is CASSPSTDTQYF. The CDR3, as DNA: TGTGCCAGCAGCCCTAGCACAGATACGCAGTATTTT.

The rearrangement joins TRBV30 to TRBJ1-2, with 9 bases aligning to TRBD1. This CDR3 has 14 residues. The V gene's germline CDR1 is GTSNPN and CDR2 SVGIG (reference sequence). Unmatched junction bases numbered 10, after V lost 3 bases and J lost 8 bases. CDR3 region: CAWRGDRDRAGYTF. The CDR3 DNA is TGTGCCTGGAGAGGGGACAGGGATCGAGCCGGCTACACCTTC.

V is TRBV2 and J is TRBJ1-1; D remains unclear. V lost 1 base, J lost 10 bases, and 10 bases lay in between. The CDR3 has 12 amino acids. The germline V gene encodes CDR1 SNHLY and CDR2 FYNNEI. CDR3 bases: TGTGCCAGCAGTGAAGTTGCGTGGGGAGCTTTCTTT. This translates into CASSEVAWGAFF.

The chain employs TRBV27 and TRBJ2-1, with unresolved D. This CDR3 has 15 residues. Trimming cost V 7 bases and J 0 bases, with 13 bases left between them. Germline V gene data show CDR1 as MNHEY and CDR2 as SMNVEV (reference sequence). The DNA of the CDR3 is TGTGCCAGCACCCGCCCCGGTAGCTCCTACAATGAGCAGTTCTTC. As protein: CASTRPGSSYNEQFF.

In regard to this clonotype: A much more abundant neighbour one base away suggests this may be a read error. The chain carries TRBV5-6 and TRBJ1-6; TRBD1 might be the D (5 bases). There are 16 residues in the CDR3. Trimming stripped 3 bases from V and 3 bases from J, with 13 bases between. Germline loops: CDR1 SGHDT, CDR2 YYEEEE. The CDR3 region is CASSSGPDLYNSPLHF. In nucleotides, the CDR3 is TGTGCCAGCAGCTCGGGACCAGACCTCTATAATTCACCCCTCCACTTT.

This clonotype was observed many times. The rearrangement uses TRBV5-6 and TRBJ2-2; 7 positions match TRBD1. From germline, CDR1 is SGHDT and CDR2 YYEEEE. V dropped 2 bases and J dropped 4; count of bases not matched to a gene: 8. This CDR3 comprises 16 residues. CDR3 coding DNA: TGTGCCAGCAGCTTTTTTGGGACAGCCCTCACCGGGGAGCTGTTTTTT. Translated: CASSFFGTALTGELFF. The whole variable domain, remainder taken from reference TRBV5-6 and TRBJ2-2, is DAGVTQSPTHLIKTRGQQVTLRCSPKSGHDTVSWYQQALGQGPQFIFQYYEEEERQRGNFPDRFSGHQFPNYSSELNVNALLLGDSALYLCASSFFGTALTGELFFGEGSRLTVL.

This clonotype was picked up many times. The CDR3 region has the DNA TGTGCCAGCAGTTCCGGACGGGCTGGGCAGCCCCAGCATTTT. Residues: CASSSGRAGQPQHF. The V call is TRBV12-3 or TRBV12-4, the J call TRBJ1-5; D is unclear. The CDR3 is made up of 14 amino acids. V gave up 4 bases and J gave up 7 bases, with 14 bases separating them.

The chain carries TRBV12-3 or TRBV12-4 and TRBJ1-5; maybe TRBD1 (6 bases). The CDR3 loop spans 17 amino acids. Trimming pared 1 base from V and 6 bases from J, leaving 19 bases between. The CDR3 protein is CASSLGRGRGYSQPQHF. CDR3 bases: TGTGCCAGCAGTTTAGGGCGGGGCAGGGGATATAGTCAGCCCCAGCATTTT.

This clonotype has ten or more counts. A clone one base away is much larger, so this may be a read error. This sequence joins TRBV10-3 and TRBJ1-6; TRBD1 aligns across 8 bases. From germline, CDR1 is ENHRY and CDR2 SYGVKD. The CDR3 has 16 amino acids. The CDR3 loop reads CAVSEDRARGNSPLHF. The CDR3, as DNA: TGTGCCGTCAGTGAGGACAGGGCGAGGGGAAATTCACCCCTCCACTTT.

This chain's CDR3 is CASSHESRLSPLHF. The DNA for the CDR3 is TGTGCCAGCAGTCACGAAAGCAGGCTTTCACCCCTCCACTTT. The rearrangement uses TRBV6-5 and TRBJ1-6; D is undetermined. Trimming shortened V by 5 bases and J by 9 bases, and 14 bases separated the two germline ends. CDR3 size: 14 residues. Germline lookup yields CDR1 MNHEY and CDR2 SVGAGI.

This clonotype was seen a few times. This clone may be a read error of a much larger clone one base away. V is TRBV12-3 or TRBV12-4 and J is TRBJ2-7; 7 nucleotides agree with TRBD2. CDR3 length equals 15 residues. The CDR3 coding sequence is TGTGCCAGCAGTTTAGCACCGGGGGGATCCTACGATCAGTACTTC. Its protein product is CASSLAPGGSYDQYF.

This chain joins TRBV20-1 and TRBJ2-5; D unclear. Deletions cut 7 bases from V and 5 bases from J, with 17 bases between. Germline V gives CDR1 DFQATT, CDR2 SNEGSKA (reference sequence). The CDR3 totals 13 residues. The CDR3 DNA reads TGCAGTGTCAGTAGTAACCTAGGGGAGACCCAGTACTTC. It codes for CSVSSNLGETQYF.

This clonotype was observed a handful of times. The V and J genes are TRBV10-3 and TRBJ2-3, with TRBD2 matching 9 bases. Trimming cost V 6 bases and J 6 bases; bases outside gene matches: 4. In germline, CDR1 is ENHRY, CDR2 SYGVKD. The length of the CDR3 is 13 residues. Written as DNA, the CDR3 is TGTGCCATCAGGGGAGGGACTAGCGATACGCAGTATTTT. Its translation: CAIRGGTSDTQYF.

This chain connects TRBV15 to TRBJ2-1; either TRBD1 or TRBD2 may fit D (5 bases each). The germline V gene has CDR1 LNHNV and CDR2 YYDKDF (reference sequence). V was trimmed by 10 bases and J by 4 bases, leaving 20 bases between them. The CDR3 consists of 15 residues. Written as DNA, the CDR3 is TGTGCCAGCAGAACCCGTGGGACGAGATACAATGAGCAGTTCTTC. The encoded protein is CASRTRGTRYNEQFF. Drawing the rest from reference TRBV15 and TRBJ2-1, the complete variable domain is DAMVIQNPRYQVTQFGKPVTLSCSQTLNHNVMYWYQQKSSQAPKLLFHYYDKDFNNEADTPDNFQSRRPNTSFCFLDIRSPGLGDTAMYLCASRTRGTRYNEQFFGPGTRLTVL.

The sample holds many counts of this clonotype. The chain carries TRBV20-1 and TRBJ1-5, with 10 bases identical to TRBD1. This CDR3 spans 15 amino acids. J was trimmed by 2 bases and V by 5 bases; bases with no gene match: 6. Per germline, CDR1 DFQATT and CDR2 SNEGSKA (reference sequence). Written as DNA, the CDR3 is TGCAGTGCTCGGGACAGGGGTTTCGGCAATCAGCCCCAGCATTTT. It codes for CSARDRGFGNQPQHF.

In this sample, this clonotype turned up a few times. CDR3 protein: CASSPSDSPLHF. DNA of the CDR3: TGCGCCAGCAGCCCGTCCGATTCACCCCTCCACTTT. This rearrangement joins TRBV5-1 to TRBJ1-6; unclear D gene. Germline CDR1 is SGHRS and CDR2 is YFSETQ. V was cut by 4 bases and J by 8 bases, with 7 bases left in between. The CDR3 has 12 amino acids. The full variable domain, completed using reference TRBV5-1 and TRBJ1-6, is KAGVTQTPRYLIKTRGQQVTLSCSPISGHRSVSWYQQTPGQGLQFLFEYFSETQRNKGNFPGRFSGRQFSNSRSEMNVSTLELGDSALYLCASSPSDSPLHFGNGTRLTVT.

The chain combines TRBV2 with TRBJ2-7; TRBD2 agrees at 8 bases. CDR1 and CDR2 (germline): SNHLY, FYNNEI. V lost 2 bases to trimming and J lost 4 bases; unmatched junction nucleotides: 7. This CDR3 spans 15 amino acids. The CDR3, as DNA: TGTGCCAGCAGTGAATACGGGGGGGCTGGGTACGAGCAGTACTTC. Translation gives CASSEYGGAGYEQYF.

The chain links TRBV7-3 to TRBJ1-6; D possibly corresponds to TRBD1 (5 bases). CDR1 is SGHTA and CDR2 is FQGTGA in the germline V gene. V shed 5 bases and J shed 7 bases, with 18 bases lying between them. The CDR3 consists of 16 residues. The CDR3 region has the DNA TGTGCCAGCAGCCCCCACGGGGGAGGGATAAATTCACCCCTCCACTTT. Encoded protein: CASSPHGGGINSPLHF.